The present T cell receptor beta chain was sequenced within a study of blood T cell repertoires in COVID-19. Germline CDR1 and CDR2: SGHRS and YFSETQ. Germline trimming cut 4 bases from V and 2 bases from J; bases unmatched to any gene: 5. This CDR3 spans 15 amino acids. TCRdb's table, derived via immunoSEQ multiplex PCR, lists solely in-frame clones and lacks some. The sample shows roughly 220,000 clones, 70% to 90% of them seen only once. The TCR was taken from a middle-aged man who had recovered from COVID-19. The V gene is TRBV5-1, the J gene TRBJ2-7; 11 bases are shared with TRBD1. The sample was peripheral blood. CDR3 amino acids: CASSRSGQGAYEQYF. In nucleotides, the CDR3 is TGCGCCAGCAGCCGGTCGGGACAGGGGGCCTACGAGCAGTACTTC.